The text below deals with one TCR beta chain. Its antigen is unidentified. Germline CDR1 is SNHLY and CDR2 is FYNNEI. V was shortened by 6 bases and J by 1 base, with 12 bases between the two germline ends. The CDR3 has 14 residues. The sample is drawn from a study of T cell repertoires in cytomegalovirus infection. TCRdb independently ran MiXCR on the reads; one entry per CDR3 protein. Among roughly 700,000 distinct CDR3 sequences listed, roughly 30% were seen once. The V call is TRBV2, the J call TRBJ1-1; weak D call: TRBD1 (6 bases). The receptor comes from a human donor in good health (CMV status not recorded). Some clones in this sample may be carry-over from other donors' samples. The specimen was cultured PBMCs, collected from culture after CMV antigen stimulation. The CDR3 DNA follows: TGTGCCAGCAGATCTATCAGGGGGAACACTGAAGCTTTCTTT. Residues: CASRSIRGNTEAFF.